These T cell receptor beta chains were read from a single sample in a study of blood T cell repertoires in COVID-19. Profiled with immunoSEQ multiplex PCR; TCRdb holds only in-frame clones, not every one. The repertoire consists of more than 350,000 clones, with roughly nine tenths occurring once and the leading ten covering roughly 0.99%. Sequencing was carried out using PBMCs or T cells enriched from blood (not recorded which). Receptor source: a man between 18 and 35 years old who had recovered from COVID-19. The CDR3 runs from the conserved cysteine through the conserved F or W. The order of the fields is V gene, J gene, clone size, D gene, CDR3 DNA, CDR3 protein. The D gene is left open where the match is weak. Clone size, where shown, is once, few, many, or a class for clones that have expanded.

TRBV13,TRBJ2-1,NA,NA,TGTGCCAGCAGCTTACGGCGGGACCTCAATGAGCAGTTCTTC,CASSLRRDLNEQFF
TRBV7-3,TRBJ1-6,NA,NA,TGTGCCAGCAGCTTAACTCAGGAATCACCCCTCCACTTT,CASSLTQESPLHF
TRBV7-3,TRBJ2-1,NA,TRBD2,TGTGCCAGCAGCTCCACTGGACTAGCGGGAGGTGAGAATGAGCAGTTCTTC,CASSSTGLAGGENEQFF
TRBV3-1/TRBV3-2,TRBJ1-1,NA,NA,TGTGCCAGCAGCGACCGGGTTTCGGAAGCTTTCTTT,CASSDRVSEAFF
TRBV7-2,TRBJ2-3,once,TRBD2,TGTGCCAGCAGCTTCGGACTAGCGGGAGATACGCAGTATTTT,CASSFGLAGDTQYF
TRBV3-1/TRBV3-2,TRBJ1-3,NA,NA,TGTGCCAGCAGCCTTACCCCAGGGACCATATATTTT,CASSLTPGTIYF
TRBV5-1,TRBJ2-7,NA,NA,TGCGCCAGCAGACCTGGACAGAACTCCTACGAGCAGTACTTC,CASRPGQNSYEQYF
TRBV7-9,TRBJ2-1,NA,TRBD1,TGTGCCAGCAGCCCTCGGACAGGCTCGATCTCATACAATGAGCAGTTCTTC,CASSPRTGSISYNEQFF
TRBV11-1,TRBJ2-7,NA,TRBD2,TGTGCCAGCAGCTTAGTTACTAGCGCGGGCGAGCAGTACTTC,CASSLVTSAGEQYF
TRBV9,TRBJ2-3,NA,NA,TGTGCCAGCAGCGTAGGGGAGCGGATCACAGATACGCAGTATTTT,CASSVGERITDTQYF
TRBV7-2,TRBJ2-7,NA,TRBD2,TGTGCCAGCAGCCCGACTAGCGGATCCTACGAGCAGTACTTC,CASSPTSGSYEQYF
TRBV2,TRBJ1-2,NA,TRBD1,TGTGCCAGCAGGGGAGGGATAGGACAGGGAGGTGGCTACACCTTC,CASRGGIGQGGGYTF
TRBV7-8,TRBJ2-7,NA,TRBD2,TGTGCCAGCAGCTTAGTACTCAGCGGGAGTTACGAGCAGTACTTC,CASSLVLSGSYEQYF
TRBV4-3,TRBJ1-4,NA,NA,TGCGCCAGCAGCCAAGAGGAGGGGGGGGCTGAAAAACTGTTTTTT,CASSQEEGGAEKLFF
TRBV25-1,TRBJ1-5,NA,NA,TGTGCCAGCAGTGAGACAGAGTTCAATCAGCCCCAGCATTTT,CASSETEFNQPQHF
TRBV2,TRBJ2-3,NA,NA,TGTGCCAGCAGCTCCGGGGCGGGGAACACAGATACGCAGTATTTT,CASSSGAGNTDTQYF
TRBV7-2,TRBJ2-1,NA,TRBD2,TGTGCCAGCAGCCGCGGACTAGCGGGAGGTATACCCTCCTACAATGAGCAGTTCTTC,CASSRGLAGGIPSYNEQFF
TRBV3-1/TRBV3-2,TRBJ1-3,few,NA,TGTGCCAGCAGCCATTTGACAGCTGGAAACACCATATATTTT,CASSHLTAGNTIYF
TRBV4-2,TRBJ2-7,NA,TRBD2,TGTGCCAGCAGCCAAGAATTCGCGGGGGGGCCCTACGAGCAGTACTTC,CASSQEFAGGPYEQYF
TRBV19,TRBJ1-2,NA,NA,TGTGCCAGTAGTATGAGAGGGTATGGCTACACCTTC,CASSMRGYGYTF
TRBV7-9,TRBJ2-1,NA,TRBD1,TGTGCCAGCAAATTTTCCGGGACAGGGCCCAATGAGCAGTTCTTC,CASKFSGTGPNEQFF
TRBV29-1,TRBJ1-3,NA,NA,TGCAGCGTTCTTATTAGCGGCTCTGGAAACACCATATATTTT,CSVLISGSGNTIYF
TRBV30,TRBJ2-2,NA,TRBD2,TGTGCCTGGAAGCGCCTGGGCCTAGCGGAGAACACCGGGGAGCTGTTTTTT,CAWKRLGLAENTGELFF
TRBV28,TRBJ1-1,few,NA,TGTGCCGGAGTAGCGGACGGGAACACTGAAGCTTTCTTT,CAGVADGNTEAFF
TRBV5-4,TRBJ2-3,NA,NA,TGTGCCAGCAGCTTGCTGGATACGCAGTATTTT,CASSLLDTQYF
TRBV6-5,TRBJ2-7,NA,TRBD2,TGTGCCAGCAGTTACGTTAGACTAGCGCAGTACGAGCAGTACTTC,CASSYVRLAQYEQYF
TRBV6-5,TRBJ2-3,once,NA,TGTGCCAGCAGTTACGCCTTCCCGGGCACAGATACGCAGTATTTT,CASSYAFPGTDTQYF
TRBV6-5,TRBJ1-1,NA,NA,TGTGCCAGCAGTCGACAGATGAACACTGAAGCTTTCTTT,CASSRQMNTEAFF
TRBV28,TRBJ2-4,NA,TRBD1,TGTGCCAGCAGTTTAAGGACAGGAGGAAACATTCAGTACTTC,CASSLRTGGNIQYF
TRBV30,TRBJ1-3,NA,TRBD1,TGTGCCTGGATGGGGACAGCAGCTAATAACCGAAACACCATATATTTT,CAWMGTAANNRNTIYF
TRBV6-5,TRBJ2-7,NA,TRBD2,TGTGCCAGCAGTTCTAGCGGGGGGGCTGGTGAGCAGTACTTC,CASSSSGGAGEQYF
TRBV19,TRBJ2-3,NA,TRBD1,TGTGCCAGTAGTACCGGGACAGGGGGGAATCTGGATACGCAGTATTTT,CASSTGTGGNLDTQYF
TRBV3-1/TRBV3-2,TRBJ2-1,NA,TRBD2,TGTGCCAGCAGCTTCCGGACTAGCGGGGGGGCCTACAATGAGCAGTTCTTC,CASSFRTSGGAYNEQFF
TRBV5-4,TRBJ2-3,NA,TRBD2,TGTGCCAGCAGCTTGGGGATAGCGGGGTTGGGAACAGATACGCAGTATTTT,CASSLGIAGLGTDTQYF
TRBV11-2,TRBJ2-7,NA,NA,TGTGCCAGCACCCGAAGACAGGAAGGTGAAGAGCAGTACTTC,CASTRRQEGEEQYF
TRBV4-3,TRBJ1-4,NA,TRBD1,TGCGCCAGCAGCCAAGGTGTAAGGACAGGGGGTGAAAAACTGTTTTTT,CASSQGVRTGGEKLFF
TRBV28,TRBJ2-1,NA,NA,TGTGCCAGCTCCAGGCCCGGATCTGAGCAGTTCTTC,CASSRPGSEQFF
TRBV12-3/TRBV12-4,TRBJ1-2,NA,TRBD1,TGTGCCAGCAGTTGGGACAGCTATTATGGCTACACCTTC,CASSWDSYYGYTF
TRBV28,TRBJ2-7,NA,NA,TGTGCCAGCAGACAGGGTACGGTCTCCTACGAGCAGTACTTC,CASRQGTVSYEQYF
TRBV24-1,TRBJ2-7,NA,NA,TGTGCCACCAGTGATTCAACAGGGTTGGGGGAGCAGTACTTC,CATSDSTGLGEQYF
TRBV14,TRBJ1-5,once,NA,TGTGCCAGCAGCCCAGGGGGCAATCAGCCCCAGCATTTT,CASSPGGNQPQHF
TRBV27,TRBJ1-1,NA,NA,TGTGCCAGCAGTTCATTCTCAGCGGGGCACACTGAAGCTTTCTTT,CASSSFSAGHTEAFF
TRBV4-1,TRBJ1-6,NA,NA,TGCGCCAGCAGCCAAGATCCGGGGGTTAATTCACCCCTCCACTTT,CASSQDPGVNSPLHF
TRBV9,TRBJ2-7,NA,TRBD1,TGTGCCAGCAGCCCGGGACAGGCCCACGAGCAGTACTTC,CASSPGQAHEQYF
TRBV3-1/TRBV3-2,TRBJ1-5,NA,NA,TGTGCCAGCGCTTCAAACCGGGGGCAGCCCCAGCATTTT,CASASNRGQPQHF
TRBV28,TRBJ1-5,NA,TRBD1,TGTGCCAGCAGTTTACTCGCAGGGGGGAATCAGCCCCAGCATTTT,CASSLLAGGNQPQHF
TRBV9,TRBJ2-7,NA,TRBD2,TGTGCCAGCAGCAAAACCGGGACTAGCGGGAGTTACGAGCAGTACTTC,CASSKTGTSGSYEQYF
TRBV28,TRBJ1-3,once,TRBD1,TGTGCCAGCAGTCCTACTGGGACAGCCTCTGGAAACACCATATATTTT,CASSPTGTASGNTIYF
TRBV28,TRBJ2-1,NA,NA,TGTGCCAGCAGTTGGGGAGTCAATGAGCAGTTCTTC,CASSWGVNEQFF